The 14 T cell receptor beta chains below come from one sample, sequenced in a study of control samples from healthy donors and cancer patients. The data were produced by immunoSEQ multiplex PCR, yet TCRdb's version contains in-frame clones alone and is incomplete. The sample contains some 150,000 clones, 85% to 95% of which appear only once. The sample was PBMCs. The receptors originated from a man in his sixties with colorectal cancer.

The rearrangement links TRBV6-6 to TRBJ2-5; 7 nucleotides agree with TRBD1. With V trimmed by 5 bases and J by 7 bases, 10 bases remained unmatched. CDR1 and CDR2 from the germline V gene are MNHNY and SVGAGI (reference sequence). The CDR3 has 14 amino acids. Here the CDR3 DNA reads TGTGCCAGCAGTCAGGGGGTCCTTGGTGGGACCCAGTACTTC. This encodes CASSQGVLGGTQYF.

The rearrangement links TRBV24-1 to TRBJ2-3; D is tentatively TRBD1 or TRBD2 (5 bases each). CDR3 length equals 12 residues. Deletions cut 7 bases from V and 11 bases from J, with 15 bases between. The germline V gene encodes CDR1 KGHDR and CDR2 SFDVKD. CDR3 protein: CATSIGTGRQYF. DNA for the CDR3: TGTGCCACCAGCATAGGGACCGGACGGCAGTATTTT.

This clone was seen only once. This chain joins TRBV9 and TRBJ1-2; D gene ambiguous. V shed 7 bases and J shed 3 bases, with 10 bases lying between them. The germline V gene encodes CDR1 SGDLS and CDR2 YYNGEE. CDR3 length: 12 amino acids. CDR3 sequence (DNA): TGTGCCAGCGGTAACCAGGACTATGGCTACACCTTC. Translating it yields CASGNQDYGYTF.

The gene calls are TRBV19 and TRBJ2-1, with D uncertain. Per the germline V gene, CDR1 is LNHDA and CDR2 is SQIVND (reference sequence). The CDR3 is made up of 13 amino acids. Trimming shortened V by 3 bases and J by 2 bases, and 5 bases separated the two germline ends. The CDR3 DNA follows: TGTGCCAGTAGTATGGTAGCCTACAATGAGCAGTTCTTC. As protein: CASSMVAYNEQFF.

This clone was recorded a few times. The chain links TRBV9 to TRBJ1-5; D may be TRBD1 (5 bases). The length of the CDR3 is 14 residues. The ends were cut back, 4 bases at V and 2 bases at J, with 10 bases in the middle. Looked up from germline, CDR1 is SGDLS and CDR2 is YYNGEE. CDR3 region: CASSSRGGNQPQHF. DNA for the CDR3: TGTGCCAGCAGCTCCCGGGGGGGCAATCAGCCCCAGCATTTT. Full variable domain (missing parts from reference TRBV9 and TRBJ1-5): DSGVTQTPKHLITATGQRVTLRCSPRSGDLSVYWYQQSLDQGLQFLIQYYNGEERAKGNILERFSAQQFPDLHSELNLSSLELGDSALYFCASSSRGGNQPQHFGDGTRLSIL.

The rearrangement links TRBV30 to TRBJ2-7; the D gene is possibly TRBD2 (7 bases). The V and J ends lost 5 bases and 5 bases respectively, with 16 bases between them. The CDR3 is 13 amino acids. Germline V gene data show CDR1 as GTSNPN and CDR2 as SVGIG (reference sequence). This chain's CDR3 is CAWEQGGADEQYF. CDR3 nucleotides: TGTGCCTGGGAACAGGGAGGGGCCGACGAGCAGTACTTC.

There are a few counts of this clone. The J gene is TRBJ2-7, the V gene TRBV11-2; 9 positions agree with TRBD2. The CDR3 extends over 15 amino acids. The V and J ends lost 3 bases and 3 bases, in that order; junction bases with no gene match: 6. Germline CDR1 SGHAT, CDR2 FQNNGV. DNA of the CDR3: TGTGCCAGCAGCTTGCTAGCGGGAACTGACTACGAGCAGTACTTC. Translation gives CASSLLAGTDYEQYF.

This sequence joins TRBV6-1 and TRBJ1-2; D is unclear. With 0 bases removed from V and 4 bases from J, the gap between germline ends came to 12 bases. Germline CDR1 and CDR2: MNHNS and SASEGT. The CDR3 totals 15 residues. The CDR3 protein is CASSEALWLRYGYTF. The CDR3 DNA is TGTGCCAGCAGTGAAGCGCTCTGGCTGCGCTATGGCTACACCTTC.

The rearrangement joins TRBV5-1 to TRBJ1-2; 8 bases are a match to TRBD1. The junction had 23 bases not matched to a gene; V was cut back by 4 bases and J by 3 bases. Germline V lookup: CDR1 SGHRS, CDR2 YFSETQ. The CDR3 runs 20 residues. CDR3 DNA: TGCGCCAGCAGCCCGAAGGCAGGATTTGGGATAGGACAGGGTGACTATGGCTACACCTTC. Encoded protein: CASSPKAGFGIGQGDYGYTF.

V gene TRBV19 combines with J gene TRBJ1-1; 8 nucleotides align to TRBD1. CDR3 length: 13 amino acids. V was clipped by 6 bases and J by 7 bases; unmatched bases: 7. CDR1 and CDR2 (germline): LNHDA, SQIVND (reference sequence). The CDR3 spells CASRADRGSEAFF. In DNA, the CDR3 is TGTGCCAGTAGGGCTGACAGGGGAAGTGAAGCTTTCTTT.

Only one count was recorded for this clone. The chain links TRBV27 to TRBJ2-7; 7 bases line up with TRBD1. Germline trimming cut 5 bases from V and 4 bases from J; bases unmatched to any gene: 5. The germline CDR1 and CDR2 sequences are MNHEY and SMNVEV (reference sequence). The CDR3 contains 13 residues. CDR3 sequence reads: CASSPGTAYEQYF. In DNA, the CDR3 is TGTGCCAGCAGTCCCGGGACAGCTTACGAGCAGTACTTC.

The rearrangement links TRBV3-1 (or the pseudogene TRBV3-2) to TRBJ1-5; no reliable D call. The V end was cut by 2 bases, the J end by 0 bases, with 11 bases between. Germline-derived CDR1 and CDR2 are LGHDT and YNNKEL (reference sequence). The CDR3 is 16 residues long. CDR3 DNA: TGTGCCAGCAGCCAACCGCTCGGGGTTAGCAATCAGCCCCAGCATTTT. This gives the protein CASSQPLGVSNQPQHF.

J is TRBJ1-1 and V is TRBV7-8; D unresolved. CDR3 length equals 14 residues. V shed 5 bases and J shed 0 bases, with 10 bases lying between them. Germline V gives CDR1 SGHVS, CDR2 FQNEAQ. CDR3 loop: CASSPRSMNTEAFF. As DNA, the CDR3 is TGTGCCAGCAGCCCCAGAAGCATGAACACTGAAGCTTTCTTT.

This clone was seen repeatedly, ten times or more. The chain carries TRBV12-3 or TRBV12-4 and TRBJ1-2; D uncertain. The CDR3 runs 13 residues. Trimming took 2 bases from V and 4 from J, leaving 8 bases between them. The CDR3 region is CASSLSPVYGYTF. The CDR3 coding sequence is TGTGCCAGCAGTTTATCGCCAGTCTATGGCTACACCTTC.